What follows are 14 T cell receptor beta chains derived from one specimen sequenced in a study of T-cell reconstitution after alpha-beta-depleted transplantation in children. Unique molecular identifiers were incorporated into the prepared TCRbeta library. Via MiXCR, TCRdb re-called the PCR reads, giving one row per CDR3 protein. The sample records roughly 400,000 distinct CDR3 sequences, about a fifth being singletons. Sequenced material: PBMCs from the stem cell graft donor, taken from the stem cell graft. Receptors were obtained from a human donor who donated a stem cell graft to a child with acute myeloid leukemia.

A few counts support this clonotype. The chain carries TRBV7-3 and TRBJ2-3; no definite D call. Between the trimmed V and J ends, which lost 2 bases and 4 bases, there was a span of 13 bases. The CDR3 is 15 amino acids. Germline V gene data show CDR1 as SGHTA and CDR2 as FQGTGA. The CDR3 nucleotides read TGTGCCAGCAGCTTAGGGGATAGACTGCCAGATACGCAGTATTTT. Its protein is CASSLGDRLPDTQYF.

The V and J genes are TRBV20-1 and TRBJ2-7; 7 positions agree with TRBD2. The CDR3 is made up of 13 amino acids. The germline CDR1 and CDR2 sequences are DFQATT and SNEGSKA (reference sequence). V gave up 4 bases and J gave up 5 bases; unmatched junction bases: 8. In nucleotides, the CDR3 is TGCAGTGCTATCGGGGGAGGGCCCAACGAGCAGTACTTC. Translating it yields CSAIGGGPNEQYF.

The chain is built from TRBV20-1 and TRBJ2-1; D gene ambiguous. Germline lookup yields CDR1 DFQATT and CDR2 SNEGSKA (reference sequence). CDR3 length: 14 amino acids. V dropped 4 bases and J dropped 0 bases, with 10 bases sitting between them. The CDR3 sequence is CSATDPSSYNEQFF. In nucleotides, the CDR3 is TGCAGTGCTACGGACCCGAGCTCCTACAATGAGCAGTTCTTC.

V gene TRBV7-2 combines with J gene TRBJ2-7; no clear D. Germline V gives CDR1 SGHTA, CDR2 FQGNSA. The V gene lost 5 bases and the J gene lost 1 base, with 12 bases spanning the gap. The CDR3 sequence is 14 residues long. CDR3 sequence: CASSPMQASYEQYF. The CDR3 DNA reads as TGTGCCAGCAGCCCGATGCAGGCGTCCTACGAGCAGTACTTC.

J is TRBJ2-2 and V is TRBV20-1; TRBD1 aligns across 7 bases. The V segment lost 2 bases and the J segment 7 bases; nucleotides outside the gene matches: 10. Germline V CDR1 and CDR2: DFQATT, SNEGSKA (reference sequence). This CDR3 region has 15 residues. CDR3 coding DNA: TGCAGTGCTAGACGGCGAAGGACAGGCGTCGGGGAGCTGTTTTTT. Translated: CSARRRRTGVGELFF.

The V call is TRBV3-1, the J call TRBJ2-7; 14 bases map to TRBD2. The germline CDR1 and CDR2 sequences are LGHDT and YNNKEL (reference sequence). The CDR3 spans 18 residues. V was clipped by 5 bases and J by 3 bases; unmatched bases: 12. CDR3 DNA sequence: TGTGCCAGCAGCTCTCCGGGACTAGCGGGAGCATACTTCTACGAGCAGTACTTC. This codes for CASSSPGLAGAYFYEQYF.

The rearrangement links TRBV20-1 to TRBJ2-7; 8 positions agree with TRBD2. This CDR3 is 17 amino acids long. V shed 0 bases and J 9 bases; nucleotides not matched to a gene: 19. CDR1 and CDR2 (germline): DFQATT, SNEGSKA (reference sequence). The CDR3 DNA is TGCAGTGCTAGAGACCCCGGGCCCAGCGGGAGAAACGATGGGCAGTACTTC. This gives the protein CSARDPGPSGRNDGQYF.

This clonotype was counted ten times or more. The V call is TRBV6-4, the J call TRBJ2-1; TRBD2 matches 9 bases. This CDR3 region has 15 residues. V lost 2 bases to trimming and J lost 4 bases; unmatched junction nucleotides: 3. Germline V gives CDR1 MRHNA, CDR2 SNTAGT. Here the CDR3 reads CASSDGTSSYNEQFF. CDR3 coding DNA: TGTGCCAGCAGTGACGGGACTAGCAGTTACAATGAGCAGTTCTTC.

This clonotype was seen a few times. The rearrangement joins TRBV7-8 to TRBJ2-3, with 8 nucleotides matching TRBD2. Trimming took 2 bases from V and 2 from J; bases not matched to a gene: 3. The germline CDR1 and CDR2 sequences are SGHVS and FQNEAQ. The CDR3 loop spans 15 amino acids. In nucleotides, the CDR3 is TGTGCCAGCAGCTTAACTAGCGGCCCCACAGATACGCAGTATTTT. Translation: CASSLTSGPTDTQYF.

V and J are TRBV29-1 and TRBJ2-1; D possibly corresponds to TRBD1 (7 bases). Trimming left V 3 bases short and J 2 bases short, with 20 bases between. The CDR3 length is 17 residues. Looked up from germline, CDR1 is SQVTM and CDR2 is ANQGSEA. CDR3 amino acids: CSVEGGRDSETYNEQFF. The CDR3 DNA reads as TGCAGCGTTGAGGGGGGCCGGGACAGCGAAACCTACAATGAGCAGTTCTTC.

CDR3 DNA: TGTGCCAGCAGTTTACGGCCCGAGCGGGGCTACACCTTC. Protein: CASSLRPERGYTF. The genes are TRBV12-3 or TRBV12-4 and TRBJ1-2; no reliable D call. The CDR3 sequence is 13 residues long. Trimming cost V 2 bases and J 8 bases, with 12 bases left between them.

Here the CDR3 DNA reads TGCGCCAGCAGCTTTAGACTAGCGGGAGTACTCGTTTACAATGAGCAGTTCTTC. It codes for CASSFRLAGVLVYNEQFF. This chain uses TRBV5-1 with TRBJ2-1; 12 bases match TRBD2. V shed 2 bases, J shed 4 bases, and the junction held 10 bases outside the gene matches. The CDR3 covers 18 residues. Germline CDR1 and CDR2: SGHRS and YFSETQ.

The J gene is TRBJ2-2, the V gene TRBV7-2; no definite D call. V was pared by 4 bases and J by 3 bases, with 18 bases between. Germline V gene lookup returns CDR1 SGHTA and CDR2 FQGNSA. CDR3 size: 17 residues. In nucleotides, the CDR3 is TGTGCCAGCAGCTCTGCAAAAGGGATTCGGGACACCGGGGAGCTGTTTTTT. This sequence encodes CASSSAKGIRDTGELFF.

The chain is built from TRBV7-9 and TRBJ1-4; D is unresolved. Germline lookup yields CDR1 SEHNR and CDR2 FQNEAQ (reference sequence). CDR3 length: 12 amino acids. V lost 5 bases to trimming and J lost 8 bases, with 9 bases between them. CDR3: CASSPLGEKLFF. CDR3 bases: TGTGCCAGCAGCCCCTTGGGGGAAAAACTGTTTTTT.